This is a list of T cell receptor beta chains from one sample in a study of blood T cell repertoires in COVID-19. Some clones are missing from TCRdb's copy, which holds only in-frame ones; the method was immunoSEQ multiplex PCR. This sample has approximately 190,000 clones, with 88% found just once. Sequencing was done on a sample of peripheral blood. These receptor sequences come from a man aged 35-49 years with active or convalescent COVID-19. The CDR3 runs from the conserved cysteine through the conserved F or W. Each record gives: J gene, V gene, CDR3 protein.

>TRBJ1-5|TRBV2
CASSERTGVGSNQPQHF
>TRBJ2-5|TRBV28
CASSLAGASETQYF
>TRBJ2-2|TRBV7-2
CASSSYRVAGELFF
>TRBJ1-1|TRBV10-3
CAIRTGMNTEAFF
>TRBJ2-3|TRBV19
CASSIRTSGTGDTQYF
>TRBJ1-5|TRBV12-5
CASGLVNLGRGSNQPQHF
>TRBJ1-5|TRBV28
CASSRRTGHQPQHF
>TRBJ1-4|TRBV5-4
CASSLGDRLQNEKLFF
>TRBJ1-1|TRBV12-5
CASGLVREPMNTEAFF
>TRBJ1-3|TRBV2
CASSEGSHGNTIYF
>TRBJ1-2|TRBV19
CASTKDRGGGYTF
>TRBJ2-1|TRBV3-1/TRBV3-2
CASTDSSGGSYNEQFF
>TRBJ1-2|TRBV7-9
CASSLPGWGYTF
>TRBJ1-2|TRBV7-2
CASSLGQGDGYTF
>TRBJ1-6|TRBV6-5
CASSLRGYNSPLHF